Ten or more counts support the clone carrying this T cell receptor (beta chain). The record originates from a study of T cells in Graves' hyperthyroidism and ophthalmopathy. V was shortened by 6 bases and J by 4 bases, with 12 bases between the two germline ends. CDR3 length equals 13 residues. Germline lookup yields CDR1 MNHEY and CDR2 SVGAGI. Researchers took RNA transcripts and amplified the TCR beta CDR3 regions from them. The HTBI primer set drove a first-round RT-PCR of the TCR CDR3. Using its own MiXCR run on the multiplex PCR reads, TCRdb lists one record per CDR3 protein. The table has over 700,000 distinct CDR3 sequences, roughly 32% seen once.

This TCR came from a woman between 40 and 55 years old with Graves' hyperthyroidism. Sequenced: blood. This chain joins TRBV6-5 and TRBJ1-2, with D possibly TRBD1 on 6 matching bases. CDR3 DNA: TGTGCCAGCAGCCGACAGGCGTTCTATGGCTACACCTTC. Translated: CASSRQAFYGYTF.